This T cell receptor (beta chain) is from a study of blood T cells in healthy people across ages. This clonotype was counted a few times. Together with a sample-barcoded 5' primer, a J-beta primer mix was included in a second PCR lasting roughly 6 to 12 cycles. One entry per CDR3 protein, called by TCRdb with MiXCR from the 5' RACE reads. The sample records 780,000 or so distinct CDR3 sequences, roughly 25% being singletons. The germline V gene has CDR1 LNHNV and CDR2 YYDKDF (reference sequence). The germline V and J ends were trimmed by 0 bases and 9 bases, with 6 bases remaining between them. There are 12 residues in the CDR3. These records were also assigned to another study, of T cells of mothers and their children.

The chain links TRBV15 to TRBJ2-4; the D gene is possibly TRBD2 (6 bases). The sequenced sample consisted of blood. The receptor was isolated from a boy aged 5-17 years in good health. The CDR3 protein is CATSRDSGIQYF. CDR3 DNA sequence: TGTGCCACCAGCAGAGATAGCGGCATTCAGTACTTC.